The 30 T cell receptor beta chains presented below share a single source sample, sequenced in a study of shared clonotypes between healthy human individuals. Using immunoSEQ multiplex PCR, the repertoire was profiled, and TCRdb retains in-frame clones only, with some absent. Here the sample spans more than 450,000 clones, less than 85% being singletons. Sequencing was performed on PBMCs. The receptor source for this set is a woman aged 40 to 49 in good health. Some clones in this sample may be carry-over from other donors' samples.

This chain links TRBV4-1 with TRBJ1-4; possibly TRBD1 for D (6 bases). Deletions cut 9 bases from V and 7 bases from J, with 15 bases between. The CDR3 contains 13 residues. CDR1 MGHRA and CDR2 YSYEKL come from the germline V gene. CDR3 in DNA: TGCGCCAGTAGTGCCAGGGGAGGTGAAAAACTGTTTTTT. Protein product: CASSARGGEKLFF.

The chain recombines TRBV4-1 with TRBJ2-2; TRBD1 aligns across 9 bases. The germline CDR1 and CDR2 sequences are MGHRA and YSYEKL. Germline trimming cut 3 bases from V and 2 bases from J; bases unmatched to any gene: 4. The CDR3 sequence is 16 residues long. The CDR3 here is CASSQGQGRNTGELFF. The DNA for the CDR3 is TGCGCCAGCAGCCAGGGACAGGGTAGAAACACCGGGGAGCTGTTTTTT.

This clone has ten or more counts. The sample contains more than one DNA sequence encoding this CDR3. The chain uses TRBV27 and TRBJ2-3, with TRBD2 matching over 7 bases. V lost 8 bases to trimming and J lost 4 bases; unmatched junction nucleotides: 9. The V gene's germline CDR1 is MNHEY and CDR2 SMNVEV (reference sequence). This CDR3 comprises 14 residues. CDR3 in amino acids: CASSNGRRADTQYF. As DNA, the CDR3 is TGTGCCAGCTCAAACGGGAGGAGGGCAGATACGCAGTATTTT.

The chain is built from TRBV4-2 and TRBJ2-5, with a weak D call TRBD2 (5 bases). The V and J ends lost 0 bases and 11 bases respectively, with 13 bases between them. The CDR3 loop spans 13 amino acids. Germline V gene sequence: CDR1 LGHNA, CDR2 YNFKEQ. The DNA for the CDR3 is TGTGCCAGCAGCCAAGAAGCTGCTAGGGAGCAGTACTTC. This sequence encodes CASSQEAAREQYF.

The chain has TRBV15 and TRBJ2-3; possibly TRBD1 for D (5 bases). V shed 6 bases and J shed 0 bases, with 13 bases lying between them. CDR1 and CDR2 from the germline V gene are LNHNV and YYDKDF (reference sequence). The CDR3 totals 15 residues. CDR3 in amino acids: CATSLGPYSTDTQYF. DNA of the CDR3: TGTGCCACCAGTCTGGGGCCCTACAGCACAGATACGCAGTATTTT.

This clone was seen only once. The chain couples TRBV30 to TRBJ2-1, with 10 bases identical to TRBD2. This CDR3 spans 16 amino acids. V gave up 2 bases and J gave up 4 bases; unmatched junction bases: 8. Germline V gene data show CDR1 as GTSNPN and CDR2 as SVGIG (reference sequence). The CDR3 loop reads CAWSPTDSGRYNEQFF. In DNA form, the CDR3 reads TGTGCCTGGAGTCCCACTGATAGCGGGAGGTACAATGAGCAGTTCTTC.

The sample holds many counts of this clone. Additional DNA sequences in this sample encode the identical CDR3. V and J are TRBV2 and TRBJ2-1, with D uncertain. The CDR3 runs to 11 residues. Trimming cost V 6 bases and J 7 bases, with 7 bases left between them. The germline V gene encodes CDR1 SNHLY and CDR2 FYNNEI. CDR3 nucleotide sequence: TGTGCCAGCAGAGCGTCGAATGAGCAGTTCTTC. Its protein product is CASRASNEQFF.

The genes are TRBV6-5 and TRBJ1-1; TRBD1 matches at 7 bases. Looked up from germline, CDR1 is MNHEY and CDR2 is SVGAGI. This CDR3 is built from 14 residues. Losses at the gene ends were 7 bases for V and 6 bases for J; bases not matched to a gene: 11. The CDR3 protein is CASKGTTGASEAFF. The CDR3 DNA reads as TGTGCCAGCAAAGGGACAACAGGGGCATCTGAAGCTTTCTTT.

This clone has only a few counts. This chain joins TRBV18 and TRBJ2-7; D is possibly TRBD2 (6 bases). The V gene's germline CDR1 is KGHSH and CDR2 LQKENI. Trimming stripped 6 bases from V and 1 base from J, with 16 bases between. This CDR3 is built from 15 residues. Written as DNA, the CDR3 is TGTGCCAGCTCCCCGTCGGGCGGGATTTCCTACGAGCAGTACTTC. Translated, it gives CASSPSGGISYEQYF.

This clone has a single count. The V call is TRBV21-1, the J call TRBJ2-2. TRBV21-1 is tagged as a pseudogene. The CDR3 loop spans 15 amino acids. The CDR3 sequence: CASSKGIECTGELFF. The CDR3 region has the DNA TGTGCCAGCAGCAAGGGGATAGAATGCACCGGGGAGCTGTTTTTT.

This chain connects TRBV18 to TRBJ2-2, with TRBD2 as a possible D gene (6 bases). Germline V gene data show CDR1 as KGHSH and CDR2 as LQKENI. V shed 3 bases and J shed 6 bases, with 17 bases lying between them. This CDR3 has 16 residues. CDR3 sequence reads: CASSPAGRDLPGELFF. The CDR3 nucleotides are TGTGCCAGCTCACCGGCCGGCCGGGACTTACCCGGGGAGCTGTTTTTT.

This clone was counted only a few times. The chain carries TRBV28 and TRBJ1-1; perhaps TRBD1 as D (5 bases). Germline V CDR1 and CDR2: MDHEN, SYDVKM. The CDR3 covers 11 residues. The V end was cut by 7 bases, the J end by 8 bases, with 11 bases between. This CDR3 reads CASTGGREAFF. CDR3 sequence (DNA): TGTGCCAGCACCGGGGGGAGGGAAGCTTTCTTT.

CDR3: CASSPTQGGQPQHF. The CDR3 region has the DNA TGTGCCAGCAGTCCGACACAGGGCGGGCAGCCCCAGCATTTT. The chain recombines TRBV28 with TRBJ1-5; maybe TRBD1 (6 bases). There are 14 residues in the CDR3. V lost 5 bases and J lost 7, with 15 bases in between. The V gene's germline CDR1 is MDHEN and CDR2 SYDVKM.

The chain couples TRBV15 to TRBJ1-2; maybe TRBD1 (5 bases). This CDR3 spans 14 amino acids. Germline CDR1 and CDR2: LNHNV and YYDKDF (reference sequence). The V and J ends lost 9 bases and 8 bases respectively, with 22 bases between them. DNA of the CDR3: TGTGCCACTAAAGAAGGTTCGGGGCTGGGGGGCTACACCTTC. Translated: CATKEGSGLGGYTF.

V gene TRBV7-3 combines with J gene TRBJ2-1, with 9 bases identical to TRBD2. Germline values: CDR1 SGHTA, CDR2 FQGTGA. The CDR3 runs 17 residues. The V and J ends lost 1 base and 7 bases, in that order; junction bases with no gene match: 11. This CDR3 reads CASSLNRAGGIRNEQFF. CDR3 DNA sequence: TGTGCCAGCAGCTTAAATCGAGCGGGAGGTATTCGTAATGAGCAGTTCTTC.

The chain employs TRBV7-6 and TRBJ2-5; 7 bases map to TRBD1. Germline values: CDR1 SGHVS, CDR2 FNYEAQ. J lost 2 bases, V lost 2 bases, and 5 bases had no gene match. The length of the CDR3 is 15 residues. CDR3 protein: CASSLQGDRQETQYF. CDR3 DNA sequence: TGTGCCAGCAGCTTACAGGGGGATAGGCAAGAGACCCAGTACTTC.

This clone was observed a handful of times. The chain is built from TRBV10-3 and TRBJ1-5; TRBD1 is a possible D gene (5 bases). Looked up from germline, CDR1 is ENHRY and CDR2 is SYGVKD. V gave up 5 bases and J gave up 11 bases, with 22 bases separating them. The length of the CDR3 is 15 residues. CDR3 sequence (DNA): TGTGCCATCAGTTCTGAGGCTAACGCGGGGCCAGCCCAGCATTTT. It codes for CAISSEANAGPAQHF.

V is TRBV10-3 and J is TRBJ2-3; 7 bases fit TRBD2. This CDR3 is 13 amino acids long. CDR1 and CDR2 (germline): ENHRY, SYGVKD. Trimming took 5 bases from V and 9 from J; bases not matched to a gene: 8. CDR3 region: CAISHSGGDTQYF. DNA for the CDR3: TGTGCCATCAGTCACTCTGGGGGGGACACGCAGTATTTT.

This chain uses TRBV4-1 with TRBJ1-1, with TRBD1 matching over 8 bases. Trimming at V came to 4 bases and at J to 1 base, leaving 5 bases not matched to a gene. This CDR3 has 15 residues. Germline V gives CDR1 MGHRA, CDR2 YSYEKL. The CDR3 DNA follows: TGCGCCAGCAGCCCACGAGGGACAGGGAACACTGAAGCTTTCTTT. Translated, it gives CASSPRGTGNTEAFF.

This chain links TRBV27 with TRBJ2-6, with unresolved D. The germline gives CDR1 MNHEY, CDR2 SMNVEV (reference sequence). V was clipped by 5 bases and J by 1 base, with 12 bases between them. CDR3 length: 16 amino acids. The CDR3 region has the DNA TGTGCCAGCAGTCCAGCGCTCCTATCTGGGGCCAACGTCCTGACTTTC. It yields the protein CASSPALLSGANVLTF.

The chain combines TRBV5-1 with TRBJ2-1; either TRBD1 or TRBD2 may fit D (5 bases each). Germline lookup yields CDR1 SGHRS and CDR2 YFSETQ. Between the trimmed V and J ends, which lost 2 bases and 7 bases, there was a span of 22 bases. The CDR3 covers 17 residues. The CDR3 protein is CASSLSFRGRVANEQFF. CDR3 DNA: TGCGCCAGCAGCTTATCTTTCCGGGGCCGGGTAGCGAATGAGCAGTTCTTC. Full variable domain (remainder filled in from reference TRBV5-1 and TRBJ2-1): KAGVTQTPRYLIKTRGQQVTLSCSPISGHRSVSWYQQTPGQGLQFLFEYFSETQRNKGNFPGRFSGRQFSNSRSEMNVSTLELGDSALYLCASSLSFRGRVANEQFFGPGTRLTVL.

J is TRBJ2-4 and V is TRBV4-3; D is ambiguous. The length of the CDR3 is 15 residues. Trimming cost V 0 bases and J 0 bases, with 6 bases left between them. CDR1 is LGHNA, CDR2 YSLEER, per germline. CDR3 in amino acids: CASSQDTVAKNIQYF. In DNA form, the CDR3 reads TGCGCCAGCAGCCAAGACACCGTAGCCAAAAACATTCAGTACTTC.

The gene calls are TRBV5-4 and TRBJ2-6; D gene ambiguous. The V gene lost 4 bases and the J gene lost 0 bases, with 11 bases spanning the gap. Germline lookup yields CDR1 SGHNT and CDR2 YYREEE (reference sequence). The CDR3 is made up of 16 amino acids. CDR3 sequence reads: CASSKDVGSGANVLTF. The CDR3 DNA sequence: TGTGCCAGCAGCAAGGACGTTGGCTCTGGGGCCAACGTCCTGACTTTC.

This clone was picked up a small number of times. This rearrangement joins TRBV5-1 to TRBJ2-1, with 7 bases fitting TRBD1. Germline assignment: CDR1 SGHRS and CDR2 YFSETQ. The CDR3 is 13 residues long. Germline trimming cut 3 bases from V and 6 bases from J; bases unmatched to any gene: 3. This chain's CDR3 is CASSWDSLNEQFF. CDR3 bases: TGCGCCAGCAGCTGGGACAGCCTCAATGAGCAGTTCTTC.

The CDR3 here is CASRYRFTDTQYF. As DNA, the CDR3 is TGTGCCAGCAGATATAGGTTCACAGATACGCAGTATTTT. The chain combines TRBV7-8 with TRBJ2-3, with D uncertain. CDR1 is SGHVS, CDR2 FQNEAQ, per germline. CDR3 length: 13 residues. V lost 6 bases, J lost 2 bases, and 9 bases lay in between.

The chain recombines TRBV6-5 with TRBJ2-1, with D hard to call. Germline V gene sequence: CDR1 MNHEY, CDR2 SVGAGI. The V and J ends lost 6 bases and 9 bases respectively, with 12 bases between them. This CDR3 is built from 12 residues. CDR3 DNA: TGTGCCAGCAGCCCGAGCGTCGGTGAGCAGTTCTTC. Translating gives CASSPSVGEQFF.

This rearrangement joins TRBV4-2 to TRBJ2-1; the match to TRBD2 covers 8 bases. The CDR3 runs 16 residues. Per the germline V gene, CDR1 is LGHNA and CDR2 is YNFKEQ. Losses at the gene ends were 0 bases for V and 6 bases for J; bases not matched to a gene: 7. The DNA for the CDR3 is TGTGCCAGCAGCCAAGACGCAGTAGCGGGGATCAATGAGCAGTTCTTC. Translating it yields CASSQDAVAGINEQFF.

The V gene is TRBV2, the J gene TRBJ2-3, with 7 bases identical to TRBD1. This CDR3 has 13 residues. V lost 4 bases and J lost 4; bases outside the gene matches: 2. Germline V gene lookup returns CDR1 SNHLY and CDR2 FYNNEI. The chain's CDR3 is CASSGQGADTQYF. The CDR3, as DNA: TGTGCCAGCAGTGGCCAGGGGGCAGATACGCAGTATTTT. Based on the CDR3 plus reference TRBV2 and TRBJ2-3, the full variable domain is EPEVTQTPSHQVTQMGQEVILRCVPISNHLYFYWYRQILGQKVEFLVSFYNNEISEKSEIFDDQFSVERPDGSNFTLKIRSTKLEDSAMYFCASSGQGADTQYFGPGTRLTVL.

CDR3 region: CASSQGQGANIQYF. The CDR3 nucleotides read TGTGCCAGCAGTCAGGGGCAGGGGGCCAACATTCAGTACTTC. The V and J genes are TRBV2 and TRBJ2-4, with 8 bases fitting TRBD1. The CDR3 runs to 14 residues. Germline-derived CDR1 and CDR2 are SNHLY and FYNNEI. J was trimmed by 7 bases and V by 5 bases; bases with no gene match: 7. The whole variable domain, filled in from reference TRBV2 and TRBJ2-4, reads EPEVTQTPSHQVTQMGQEVILRCVPISNHLYFYWYRQILGQKVEFLVSFYNNEISEKSEIFDDQFSVERPDGSNFTLKIRSTKLEDSAMYFCASSQGQGANIQYFGAGTRLSVL.

This clone has a handful of counts. The V and J genes are TRBV18 and TRBJ2-7; 9 bases match TRBD1. The germline V gene encodes CDR1 KGHSH and CDR2 LQKENI. This CDR3 spans 14 amino acids. V shed 4 bases and J 3 bases; nucleotides not matched to a gene: 4. Here the CDR3 DNA reads TGTGCCAGCTCACTCGAGGGACAGGGCTACGAGCAGTACTTC. Translated: CASSLEGQGYEQYF.